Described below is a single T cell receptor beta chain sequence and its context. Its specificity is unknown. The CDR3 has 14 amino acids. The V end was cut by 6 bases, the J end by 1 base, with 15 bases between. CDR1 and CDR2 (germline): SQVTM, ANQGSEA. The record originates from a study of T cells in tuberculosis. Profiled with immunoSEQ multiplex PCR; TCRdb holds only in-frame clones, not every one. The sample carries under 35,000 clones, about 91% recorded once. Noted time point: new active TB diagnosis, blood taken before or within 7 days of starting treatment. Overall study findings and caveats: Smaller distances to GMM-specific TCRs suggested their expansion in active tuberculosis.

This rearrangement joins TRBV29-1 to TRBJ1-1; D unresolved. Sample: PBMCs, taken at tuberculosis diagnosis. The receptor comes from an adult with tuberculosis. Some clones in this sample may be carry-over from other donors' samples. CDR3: CSVRLFGSNTEAFF. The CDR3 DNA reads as TGCAGCGTCCGACTTTTTGGCTCGAACACTGAAGCTTTCTTT.